This T cell receptor (beta chain) stems from a study of CD8 T cells in ankylosing spondylitis. There are a few counts of this clonotype. Its antigen is not identified. Points from the study as a whole: A CD8+ phenotype characterized the disease-linked clones, which were relatively rare in peripheral blood. Matched ankylosing spondylitis synovial fluid reportedly contained a significantly enriched population of disease-linked clones. It appeared that ankylosing spondylitis blood was characterized by a TCR beta motif of several highly homologous variants. Earlier authors reported some of these motif variants in reactive arthritis synovial fluid and blood.

TCRdb redid the calling of the 5' RACE reads with MiXCR, one entry per CDR3 protein. Of some 840,000 distinct CDR3 sequences in the sample, about an eighth were seen once. This CDR3 is built from 15 residues. CDR1 is DFQATT and CDR2 is SNEGSKA in the germline V gene (reference sequence). The trim removed 0 bases at V and 6 bases at J, leaving 6 bases unmatched. The V and J genes are TRBV20-1 and TRBJ2-7, with 12 bases lining up with TRBD1. The sequence derives from a male donor with ankylosing spondylitis. The specimen was blood, either unsorted or a sorted T cell fraction (not recorded which). The CDR3 nucleotides are TGCAGTGCTAGAGACCCGGGACAGGGGGCAGGCGAGCAGTACTTC. Its translation is CSARDPGQGAGEQYF.